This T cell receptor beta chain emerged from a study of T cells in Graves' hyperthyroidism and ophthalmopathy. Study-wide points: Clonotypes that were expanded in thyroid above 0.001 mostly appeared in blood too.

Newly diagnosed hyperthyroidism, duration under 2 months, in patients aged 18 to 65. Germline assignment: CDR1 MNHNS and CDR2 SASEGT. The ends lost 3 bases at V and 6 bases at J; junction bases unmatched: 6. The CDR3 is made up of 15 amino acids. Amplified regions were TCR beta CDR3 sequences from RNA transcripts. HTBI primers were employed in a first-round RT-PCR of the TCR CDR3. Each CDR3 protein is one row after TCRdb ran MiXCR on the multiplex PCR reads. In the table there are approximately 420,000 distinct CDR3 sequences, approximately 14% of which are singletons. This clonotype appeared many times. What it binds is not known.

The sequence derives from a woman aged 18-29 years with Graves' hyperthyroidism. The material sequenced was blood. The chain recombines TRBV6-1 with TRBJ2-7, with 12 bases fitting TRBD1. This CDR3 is CASSDRDRGQIEQYF. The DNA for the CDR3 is TGTGCCAGCAGTGACCGGGACAGGGGGCAAATCGAGCAGTACTTC.